These T cell receptor beta chains were read from a single sample in a study of beta chain features in type 1 diabetes. The method was immunoSEQ multiplex PCR; TCRdb's version includes in-frame clones alone and lacks a portion of them. The sample carries 330,000 or so clones, approximately 15% recorded once. Input material: central memory CD4+ T cells from blood. These receptors came from a man aged 25 to 45 in good health. CDR3s include the opening cysteine and the closing phenylalanine or tryptophan. D genes are given only for firm matches. The size field is filled for only some rows; it gives once, few, many or a size class.

J: TRBJ2-7
size: NA
length: 13
D: TRBD2
V: TRBV18
DNA: TGTGCCAGCTCACTCGGGGGGAACTACGAGCAGTACTTC
CDR3: CASSLGGNYEQYF

J: TRBJ2-1
size: NA
length: 16
D: NA
V: TRBV7-2
DNA: TGTGCCAGCAGCTTATGGTTCGGTAGCTCCTACAATGAGCAGTTCTTC
CDR3: CASSLWFGSSYNEQFF

J: TRBJ1-1
size: few
length: 15
D: NA
V: TRBV5-1
DNA: TGCGCCAGCAGCTATAATCTACAGGCAAACACTGAAGCTTTCTTT
CDR3: CASSYNLQANTEAFF

J: TRBJ2-6
size: few
length: 15
D: NA
V: TRBV5-1
DNA: TGCGCCAGCAGCTTGGACAGAACTGGGGCCAACGTCCTGACTTTC
CDR3: CASSLDRTGANVLTF

J: TRBJ1-4
size: few
length: 15
D: TRBD1
V: TRBV11-2
DNA: TGTGCCAGCAGCACCGGACAGGGAAAGTGGGAAAAACTGTTTTTT
CDR3: CASSTGQGKWEKLFF

J: TRBJ2-2
size: NA
length: 13
D: NA
V: TRBV9
DNA: TGTGCCAGCAGCGTAGAGAACACCGGGGAGCTGTTTTTT
CDR3: CASSVENTGELFF

J: TRBJ2-1
size: NA
length: 13
D: TRBD1
V: TRBV6-5
DNA: TGTGCCAGCAGTTACAAGGGACAGGGCTGGCAGTTCTTC
CDR3: CASSYKGQGWQFF

J: TRBJ2-1
size: NA
length: 20
D: NA
V: TRBV1
DNA: TGCGCCAGCAGCCAATCGCCCGCGTCGGGTTTTAGCAATGCCTACAATGAGCAGTTCTTC
CDR3: CASSQSPASGFSNAYNEQFF

J: TRBJ2-5
size: NA
length: 15
D: NA
V: TRBV29-1
DNA: TGCAGCGTTGAAGATCGGCGACAGCTCCAAGAGACCCAGTACTTC
CDR3: CSVEDRRQLQETQYF

J: TRBJ1-2
size: few
length: 14
D: TRBD1
V: TRBV7-9
DNA: TGTGCCAGCAGCTTCACCGGACAGGGTCCTGGCTACACCTTC
CDR3: CASSFTGQGPGYTF

J: TRBJ2-4
size: few
length: 11
D: TRBD1
V: TRBV20-1
DNA: TGCAGTGCTAGCGACCGGGACAGACTCTTCTTC
CDR3: CSASDRDRLFF

J: TRBJ2-2
size: few
length: 16
D: TRBD2
V: TRBV5-1
DNA: TGCGCCAGCAGCTCGACTAGCGGACTGAACACCGGGGAGCTGTTTTTT
CDR3: CASSSTSGLNTGELFF

J: TRBJ1-5
size: few
length: 14
D: TRBD1
V: TRBV29-1
DNA: TGCAGCGTACGGACAGGGTTTAACAATCAGCCCCAGCATTTT
CDR3: CSVRTGFNNQPQHF

J: TRBJ2-5
size: NA
length: 14
D: TRBD2
V: TRBV7-2
DNA: TGTGCCAGCAGCCCCCGGACTAGCAAAGAGACCCAGTACTTC
CDR3: CASSPRTSKETQYF

J: TRBJ1-2
size: few
length: 16
D: NA
V: TRBV9
DNA: TGTGCCAGCAGCGTAGCCCCTACCATGGCTAACTATGGCTACACCTTC
CDR3: CASSVAPTMANYGYTF

J: TRBJ1-2
size: NA
length: 12
D: NA
V: TRBV6-1
DNA: TGTGCCAGCGAATGGCAGATCTATGGCTACACCTTC
CDR3: CASEWQIYGYTF

J: TRBJ2-5
size: NA
length: 11
D: NA
V: TRBV20-1
DNA: TGCAGTGGGCTAAGGGCAGAGACCCAGTACTTC
CDR3: CSGLRAETQYF

J: TRBJ1-2
size: NA
length: 14
D: TRBD1
V: TRBV5-6
DNA: TGTGCCAGCAGACCGGGACAGCCTTACTATGGCTACACCTTC
CDR3: CASRPGQPYYGYTF

J: TRBJ2-5
size: NA
length: 14
D: NA
V: TRBV11-2
DNA: TGTGCCAGCAGCTCTCCTGCGGGGTTAGAGACCCAGTACTTC
CDR3: CASSSPAGLETQYF

J: TRBJ2-4
size: few
length: 16
D: NA
V: TRBV6-5
DNA: TGTGCCAGCAGTTACCGCGGGGCGATAGCCAAAAACATTCAGTACTTC
CDR3: CASSYRGAIAKNIQYF

J: TRBJ2-1
size: NA
length: 14
D: NA
V: TRBV6-1
DNA: TGTGCCAGCAGAGTTGAGGGGCAGGGCGGTGAGCAGTTCTTC
CDR3: CASRVEGQGGEQFF

J: TRBJ2-2
size: few
length: 13
D: TRBD2
V: TRBV6-1
DNA: TGTGCCAGCAGCCGGGAGGAATCCGGGGAGCTGTTTTTT
CDR3: CASSREESGELFF

J: TRBJ2-2
size: few
length: 15
D: NA
V: TRBV2
DNA: TGTGCCAGCAGTGAAGTGTCAGGAGGTCGCGGGGAGCTGTTTTTT
CDR3: CASSEVSGGRGELFF

J: TRBJ2-7
size: NA
length: 14
D: TRBD1
V: TRBV27
DNA: TGTGCCAGCAGTCCCCGACAGGGTTCCTACGAGCAGTACTTC
CDR3: CASSPRQGSYEQYF

J: TRBJ2-4
size: few
length: 17
D: NA
V: TRBV7-2
DNA: TGTGCCAGCAGCTTAGGGCCCCGCAGGTTAGCCAAAAACATTCAGTACTTC
CDR3: CASSLGPRRLAKNIQYF

J: TRBJ2-1
size: few
length: 15
D: TRBD2
V: TRBV7-6
DNA: TGTGCCAGCAGCTTACAGCCTAGCGGGGAGGCTGAGCAGTTCTTC
CDR3: CASSLQPSGEAEQFF

J: TRBJ2-3
size: few
length: 17
D: NA
V: TRBV4-2
DNA: TGTGCCAGCAGCCAAGTAACGCAGGGTCAGTCAGCGGGTACGCAGTATTTT
CDR3: CASSQVTQGQSAGTQYF

J: TRBJ1-1
size: NA
length: 12
D: NA
V: TRBV28
DNA: TGTGCCAGCAGTTTGTCGGGGCGCGAGGCTTTCTTT
CDR3: CASSLSGREAFF

J: TRBJ2-2
size: few
length: 15
D: NA
V: TRBV30
DNA: TGTGCCTGGAGTGTACAAGGGGCGCACAGCGGGGAGCTGTTTTTT
CDR3: CAWSVQGAHSGELFF

J: TRBJ2-1
size: few
length: 12
D: NA
V: TRBV9
DNA: TGTGCCAGCAGCCAAGGGACGGATGAGCAGTTCTTC
CDR3: CASSQGTDEQFF

J: TRBJ1-2
size: many
length: 16
D: NA
V: TRBV4-3
DNA: TGCGCCAGCAGCCAAGACACGGGAGGGACTAATTATGGCTACACCTTC
CDR3: CASSQDTGGTNYGYTF

J: TRBJ1-2
size: few
length: 13
D: NA
V: TRBV2
DNA: TGTGCCAGCAGTGAATCACCGGGCGGGGTCTACACCTTC
CDR3: CASSESPGGVYTF

J: TRBJ2-5
size: few
length: 16
D: TRBD2
V: TRBV9
DNA: TGTGCCAGCAGCGGTTTAGCGGGGGGCTTCCAAGAGACCCAGTACTTC
CDR3: CASSGLAGGFQETQYF

J: TRBJ1-2
size: few
length: 14
D: NA
V: TRBV15
DNA: TGTGCCACCAGCAGAGATCTCCAGAGTTATGGCTACACCTTC
CDR3: CATSRDLQSYGYTF

J: TRBJ1-2
size: NA
length: 12
D: NA
V: TRBV10-3
DNA: TGTGCCATCAGTGAAATGGGGGGAGGCTACACCTTC
CDR3: CAISEMGGGYTF

J: TRBJ2-3
size: NA
length: 15
D: NA
V: TRBV5-4
DNA: TGTGCCAGCAGCTCCTTTGGGGGGTTCACAGATACGCAGTATTTT
CDR3: CASSSFGGFTDTQYF

J: TRBJ1-5
size: NA
length: 14
D: NA
V: TRBV2
DNA: TGTGCCAGCAGTGATCGACAGGATAATCAGCCCCAGCATTTT
CDR3: CASSDRQDNQPQHF

J: TRBJ2-1
size: NA
length: 16
D: NA
V: TRBV9
DNA: TGTGCCAGCAGCGTAGATGACGCCAGCTCCTACAATGAGCAGTTCTTC
CDR3: CASSVDDASSYNEQFF

J: TRBJ2-1
size: few
length: 10
D: NA
V: TRBV7-4
DNA: TGTGCCAGCAGCTTAGTGGAGCAGTTCTTC
CDR3: CASSLVEQFF

J: TRBJ2-3
size: NA
length: 17
D: TRBD2
V: TRBV5-4
DNA: TGTGCCAGCAGGTCGGGACTAGCGGGGGAACCTACAGATACGCAGTATTTT
CDR3: CASRSGLAGEPTDTQYF

J: TRBJ1-1
size: NA
length: 14
D: NA
V: TRBV6-6
DNA: TGTGCCAGCAGTTACTCGACGCGGGTCGGGAAAGCTTTCTTT
CDR3: CASSYSTRVGKAFF

J: TRBJ2-1
size: few
length: 14
D: TRBD2
V: TRBV5-4
DNA: TGTGCCAGCAGCTCCGGGACTAGCGTCAATGAGCAGTTCTTC
CDR3: CASSSGTSVNEQFF

J: TRBJ2-3
size: many
length: 12
D: NA
V: TRBV4-3
DNA: TGCGCCAGCAGCCAAGAAAGAGATACGCAGTATTTT
CDR3: CASSQERDTQYF

J: TRBJ2-1
size: once
length: 14
D: NA
V: TRBV11-1
DNA: TGTGCCAGCAGCCGGGACCCGAAGAACGATGAGCAGTTCTTC
CDR3: CASSRDPKNDEQFF

J: TRBJ1-1
size: NA
length: 11
D: NA
V: TRBV20-1
DNA: TGCAGTGCTAGCGTTCTGTTTCAAGCTTTCTTT
CDR3: CSASVLFQAFF

J: TRBJ2-2
size: many
length: 15
D: TRBD1
V: TRBV27
DNA: TGTGCCAGCAATTCCCACGGGACAGGGTTCGGGGAGCTGTTTTTT
CDR3: CASNSHGTGFGELFF

J: TRBJ2-3
size: NA
length: 15
D: TRBD2
V: TRBV4-3
DNA: TGCGCCAGCAGCTTTCGGACTAGCGGCACAGATACGCAGTATTTT
CDR3: CASSFRTSGTDTQYF

J: TRBJ2-1
size: NA
length: 14
D: NA
V: TRBV6-4
DNA: TGTGCCAGCAGTAGGGGGAGGGCCGGGAATGAGCAGTTCTTC
CDR3: CASSRGRAGNEQFF

J: TRBJ2-1
size: NA
length: 14
D: TRBD2
V: TRBV10-3
DNA: TGTGCCATCAAAGAGCTAGCGGGAGGCAGTGAGCAGTTCTTC
CDR3: CAIKELAGGSEQFF